The next 32 T cell receptor beta chains were all read from a single sample in a study of spatial heterogeneity in lung cancer. Time point reported: blood at routine non-recurrence follow-up after resection. Sequencing was performed on whole RNA extracted from tumor and nontumor lung tissue, or from frozen PBMC, and the material was left unsorted. TCRdb reanalysed the 5' RACE reads using MiXCR and keeps one entry per CDR3 protein. The table lists approximately 56,000 distinct CDR3 sequences, 6.5% to 7.5% of them singletons, with roughly 37% in the top ten. The sequencing used PBMCs, collected at follow-up. These receptors came from a female donor with early-stage non-small cell lung cancer.

This clonotype has ten or more counts. The chain joins TRBV18 to TRBJ1-1; no firm D call. V was pared by 0 bases and J by 8 bases, with 7 bases between. Per germline, CDR1 KGHSH and CDR2 LQKENI. This CDR3 is built from 12 residues. The CDR3 loop reads CASSPPEGEAFF. The DNA of the CDR3 is TGTGCCAGCTCACCACCGGAGGGCGAAGCTTTCTTT.

V gene TRBV3-1 combines with J gene TRBJ2-3; TRBD1 is a possible D gene (6 bases). The V end lost 0 bases, the J end lost 1 base, and 20 bases lay between the germline ends. The CDR3 has 19 residues. The germline gives CDR1 LGHDT, CDR2 YNNKEL (reference sequence). DNA for the CDR3: TGTGCCAGCAGCCAAGAAATAACCTTTTGGGGGCTCGGCACAGATACGCAGTATTTT. This codes for CASSQEITFWGLGTDTQYF.

The sample holds many counts of this clonotype. In DNA, the CDR3 is TGTGCCAGCAGACCCGTGGGGCGGGGCGAGCAGTACTTC. Translation gives CASRPVGRGEQYF. The chain is built from TRBV12-3 or TRBV12-4 and TRBJ2-7; tentatively, D is TRBD2 (6 bases). Trimming took off 6 bases at V and 6 bases at J, with 15 bases between the two ends. This CDR3 region has 13 residues.

The chain is built from TRBV6-2 or TRBV6-3 and TRBJ2-1; no firm D call. The CDR3 loop spans 10 amino acids. In germline, CDR1 is MNHEY, CDR2 SVGEGT. Trimming cost V 8 bases and J 7 bases, with 6 bases left between them. The CDR3 is CASGNNEQFF. CDR3 sequence (DNA): TGTGCCAGCGGCAATAATGAGCAGTTCTTC.

This clonotype occurred many times. The CDR3 DNA follows: TGTGCCAGCAGCTTAGAAGGGTTGGGGCACTATGGCTACACCTTC. This translates into CASSLEGLGHYGYTF. The genes are TRBV7-2 and TRBJ1-2; D possibly corresponds to TRBD1 (5 bases). V was cut by 1 base and J by 3 bases, with 12 bases left in between. The CDR3 consists of 15 residues. Germline V gene sequence: CDR1 SGHTA, CDR2 FQGNSA. Looking up the rest from reference TRBV7-2 and TRBJ1-2 gives the full variable domain: GAGVSQSPSNKVTEKGKDVELRCDPISGHTALYWYRQSLGQGLEFLIYFQGNSAPDKSGLPSDRFSAERTGGSVSTLTIQRTQQEDSAVYLCASSLEGLGHYGYTFGSGTRLTVV.

This chain links TRBV19 with TRBJ1-2; maybe TRBD1 (6 bases). Germline CDR1 and CDR2: LNHDA and SQIVND (reference sequence). V lost 6 bases, J lost 8 bases, and 19 bases lay in between. This CDR3 contains 14 residues. DNA of the CDR3: TGTGCCAGTAGGGCGCTCGGGGGGCACTTGGGCTACACCTTC. This sequence encodes CASRALGGHLGYTF.

Notes on this clonotype: Just one base apart from a much larger clone, this may be a read error. The V call is TRBV7-2, the J call TRBJ2-1; D not certain. The germline CDR1 and CDR2 sequences are SGHTA and FQGNSA. Between the trimmed V and J ends, which lost 5 bases and 8 bases, there was a span of 13 bases. CDR3 size: 13 residues. DNA for the CDR3: TGTGCCAGCAGCCCAGTCCAAATCCATGAGCAGTTCTTC. It encodes CASSPVQIHEQFF. Supplemented by reference TRBV7-2 and TRBJ2-1, the full variable domain reads GAGVSQSPSNKVTEKGKDVELRCDPISGHTALYWYRQSLGQGLEFLIYFQGNSAPDKSGLPSDRFSAERTGGSVSTLTIQRTQQEDSAVYLCASSPVQIHEQFFGPGTRLTVL.

This clonotype was observed at least ten times. The chain joins TRBV7-2 to TRBJ1-1; D call uncertain. Between the trimmed V and J ends, which lost 3 bases and 4 bases, there was a span of 9 bases. This CDR3 is built from 13 residues. Germline-derived CDR1 and CDR2 are SGHTA and FQGNSA. CDR3 protein: CASSFSWGTEAFF. CDR3 in DNA: TGTGCCAGCAGCTTCTCATGGGGCACTGAAGCTTTCTTT.

CDR3 in amino acids: CASSRRNPNYGYTF. The CDR3, as DNA: TGTGCCAGCAGCCGACGGAATCCTAACTATGGCTACACCTTC. The chain links TRBV7-2 to TRBJ1-2; D is ambiguous. The germline V and J ends were trimmed by 5 bases and 0 bases, with 10 bases remaining between them. Germline loops: CDR1 SGHTA, CDR2 FQGNSA. The CDR3 contains 14 residues. The complete variable domain, with remaining parts taken from reference TRBV7-2 and TRBJ1-2, reads GAGVSQSPSNKVTEKGKDVELRCDPISGHTALYWYRQSLGQGLEFLIYFQGNSAPDKSGLPSDRFSAERTGGSVSTLTIQRTQQEDSAVYLCASSRRNPNYGYTFGSGTRLTVV.

This clonotype has just a few counts. The chain uses TRBV10-3 and TRBJ1-2; TRBD1 aligns across 8 bases. Trimming removed 4 bases from V and 7 bases from J; junction bases left unmatched: 8. Germline V gene data show CDR1 as ENHRY and CDR2 as SYGVKD. This CDR3 is 14 amino acids long. CDR3: CAISGSTGGAGYTF. Here the CDR3 DNA reads TGTGCCATCAGTGGAAGCACAGGGGGAGCTGGCTACACCTTC.

Only a few counts were recorded for this clonotype. As DNA, the CDR3 is TGTGCCAGCAGCTTAGCCCGATTCACCTCCTACGAGCAGTACTTC. The encoded protein is CASSLARFTSYEQYF. This rearrangement joins TRBV7-9 to TRBJ2-7; D gene uncertain. Deletions cut 0 bases from V and 0 bases from J, with 9 bases between. Germline CDR1 SEHNR, CDR2 FQNEAQ (reference sequence). The CDR3 spans 15 residues.

The chain combines TRBV15 with TRBJ2-5, with D perhaps TRBD1 (7 bases). The CDR3 spans 13 residues. Germline CDR1 LNHNV, CDR2 YYDKDF (reference sequence). Trimming took 4 bases from V and 5 from J, leaving 11 bases between them. The CDR3, as DNA: TGTGCCACCAGCAAGACAGGGAGGGAGACCCAGTACTTC. This translates into CATSKTGRETQYF.

This clonotype was counted between two and nine times. The chain links TRBV7-9 to TRBJ2-3; no clear D gene. The V end was cut by 11 bases, the J end by 1 base, with 22 bases between. The length of the CDR3 is 16 residues. Germline assignment: CDR1 SEHNR and CDR2 FQNEAQ (reference sequence). CDR3 sequence: CAPSRVSLHGTDTQYF. As DNA, the CDR3 is TGTGCCCCGTCCCGGGTCAGCCTTCATGGCACAGATACGCAGTATTTT.

V usage is TRBV12-3 or TRBV12-4 and J usage is TRBJ2-3; 12 bases map to TRBD2. The V gene end was trimmed by 3 bases and the J gene end by 3 bases; junction bases not matched to a gene: 1. The CDR3 consists of 15 residues. The CDR3: CASSLTSGGTDTQYF. The CDR3 region has the DNA TGTGCCAGCAGTTTGACTAGCGGGGGAACAGATACGCAGTATTTT.

This chain connects TRBV7-2 to TRBJ1-2, with D hard to call. Deletions cut 0 bases from V and 4 bases from J, with 12 bases between. From germline, CDR1 is SGHTA and CDR2 FQGNSA. The CDR3 sequence is 15 residues long. Here the CDR3 DNA reads TGTGCCAGCAGCTTAGCGGCTGGGTTGAGCTATGGCTACACCTTC. The encoded protein is CASSLAAGLSYGYTF.

In its sample, this clonotype was seen many times. The chain uses TRBV29-1 and TRBJ2-3; the D gene could be TRBD1 or TRBD2 (5 bases each). Trimming shortened V by 7 bases and J by 6 bases, and 14 bases separated the two germline ends. The CDR3 is 12 amino acids. Germline V gives CDR1 SQVTM, CDR2 ANQGSEA. The CDR3 nucleotides read TGCAGCGGCCAAGAGGGGTACGATACGCAGTATTTT. It yields the protein CSGQEGYDTQYF.

V and J are TRBV15 and TRBJ1-2; the D gene is possibly TRBD1 (6 bases). CDR1 and CDR2 (germline): LNHNV, YYDKDF (reference sequence). This CDR3 spans 15 amino acids. V gave up 0 bases and J gave up 8 bases, with 16 bases separating them. The CDR3 sequence: CATSRETGGSGGYTF. In DNA, the CDR3 is TGTGCCACCAGCAGAGAGACAGGAGGATCAGGCGGCTACACCTTC.

This clonotype came up many times. This chain joins TRBV29-1 and TRBJ2-5; D unclear. The germline V and J ends were trimmed by 7 bases and 1 base, with 10 bases remaining between them. This CDR3 contains 12 residues. Germline CDR1 and CDR2: SQVTM and ANQGSEA. CDR3 nucleotides: TGCAGCGCCCGGGTCTCCCAAGAGACCCAGTACTTC. Its protein is CSARVSQETQYF.

The chain links TRBV5-1 to TRBJ1-5, with TRBD1 identical over 7 bases. The CDR3 loop spans 14 amino acids. The V and J ends lost 0 bases and 6 bases, in that order; junction bases with no gene match: 3. Germline V CDR1 and CDR2: SGHRS, YFSETQ. CDR3 DNA sequence: TGCGCCAGCAGCTTGGCAGGGGGAGGTCAGCCCCAGCATTTT. Translating gives CASSLAGGGQPQHF.

This clonotype was seen many times. The gene calls are TRBV6-1 and TRBJ2-3; 9 nucleotides line up with TRBD2. Germline V gene sequence: CDR1 MNHNS, CDR2 SASEGT. V was clipped by 3 bases and J by 1 base; unmatched bases: 5. The CDR3 has 16 residues. The CDR3 DNA sequence: TGTGCCAGCAGTGATAGGGGACTAGCCGGCACAGATACGCAGTATTTT. Its translation is CASSDRGLAGTDTQYF.

The chain combines TRBV6-5 with TRBJ2-7, with a tentative D call TRBD2 (5 bases). This CDR3 contains 13 residues. CDR1 and CDR2 (germline): MNHEY, SVGAGI. Deletions cut 6 bases from V and 3 bases from J, with 12 bases between. The CDR3 reads CASSRGSGYEQYF. The CDR3 DNA is TGTGCCAGCAGCCGCGGGTCGGGCTACGAGCAGTACTTC.

The chain links TRBV20-1 to TRBJ1-5; unclear D gene. Germline V gene lookup returns CDR1 DFQATT and CDR2 SNEGSKA (reference sequence). V shed 3 bases and J shed 6 bases, with 6 bases lying between them. CDR3 length: 11 amino acids. The CDR3 protein is CSARAGQPQHF. The DNA for the CDR3 is TGCAGTGCTAGGGCCGGTCAGCCCCAGCATTTT.

This clonotype appeared a few times. This chain uses TRBV20-1 with TRBJ2-7; 7 positions match TRBD1. This CDR3 is built from 12 residues. With V trimmed by 5 bases and J by 5 bases, 6 bases remained unmatched. Germline CDR1 reads DFQATT; CDR2 reads SNEGSKA (reference sequence). The CDR3: CSALGRGNEQYF. CDR3 coding DNA: TGCAGTGCTCTTGGCAGGGGGAACGAGCAGTACTTC.

This clonotype was detected many times. This chain joins TRBV2 and TRBJ1-1; D gene uncertain. The CDR3 is 15 amino acids. Trimming left V 2 bases short and J 4 bases short, with 14 bases between. Germline CDR1 is SNHLY and CDR2 is FYNNEI. The CDR3 spells CASSELKGRSTEAFF. In DNA, the CDR3 is TGTGCCAGCAGTGAACTAAAAGGCCGTAGCACTGAAGCTTTCTTT.

This clonotype has only a few counts. The rearrangement links TRBV5-1 to TRBJ1-1; 9 bases are a match to TRBD1. This CDR3 contains 13 residues. Trimming at V came to 5 bases and at J to 4 bases, leaving 3 bases not matched to a gene. Germline CDR1 is SGHRS and CDR2 is YFSETQ. The CDR3 reads CASSSGQGTEAFF. As DNA, the CDR3 is TGCGCCAGCAGTTCGGGACAGGGCACTGAAGCTTTCTTT.

The sample holds many counts of this clonotype. For the CDR3, the DNA is TGCAGTGCTAGAGCAGGGCCTGGAAACACCATATATTTT. Its protein is CSARAGPGNTIYF. The chain joins TRBV20-1 to TRBJ1-3, with a weak D call TRBD1 (5 bases). Trimming stripped 1 base from V and 2 bases from J, with 6 bases between. This CDR3 has 13 amino acids. Looked up from germline, CDR1 is DFQATT and CDR2 is SNEGSKA (reference sequence).

This clonotype was counted ten times or more. This chain links TRBV2 with TRBJ1-1; D might be TRBD1 (5 bases). Trimming left V 6 bases short and J 8 bases short, with 13 bases between. The length of the CDR3 is 12 residues. The germline V gene has CDR1 SNHLY and CDR2 FYNNEI. The CDR3 DNA reads TGTGCCAGCAGGTCTGACAGCCCCGAAGCTTTCTTT. This translates into CASRSDSPEAFF.

This clonotype has ten or more counts. The chain carries TRBV3-1 and TRBJ2-5; D is undetermined. CDR3 length: 15 amino acids. Germline V CDR1 and CDR2: LGHDT, YNNKEL (reference sequence). Deletions cut 1 base from V and 4 bases from J, with 13 bases between. The chain's CDR3 is CASSQVRSNPETQYF. CDR3 sequence (DNA): TGTGCCAGCAGCCAAGTACGATCCAACCCAGAGACCCAGTACTTC.

Many counts were recorded for this clonotype. This sequence joins TRBV20-1 and TRBJ1-3; no reliable D call. Germline CDR1 is DFQATT and CDR2 is SNEGSKA (reference sequence). The germline V and J ends were trimmed by 6 bases and 6 bases, with 15 bases remaining between them. The CDR3 is made up of 13 amino acids. DNA for the CDR3: TGCAGTGCCCCCGTGGGAACCGAAAACACCATATATTTT. Protein sequence: CSAPVGTENTIYF.

J is TRBJ2-1 and V is TRBV7-1; 13 nucleotides line up with TRBD2. TRBV7-1 is reported as an ORF; its role is uncertain. With 3 bases clipped from V and 7 bases from J, the junction kept 9 bases outside the gene matches. The CDR3 is 17 amino acids. CDR3 residues: CASSSIGLAGASNEQFF. CDR3 DNA sequence: TGTGCCAGCAGCTCCATTGGACTAGCGGGGGCGTCAAATGAGCAGTTCTTC.

The V and J genes are TRBV11-2 and TRBJ2-7; D call uncertain. V was pared by 4 bases and J by 3 bases, with 13 bases between. Germline V CDR1 and CDR2: SGHAT, FQNNGV. The CDR3 is made up of 14 amino acids. The CDR3 bases are TGTGCCAGCAGCTCCACCGGGTCCTTCTACGAGCAGTACTTC. Translation: CASSSTGSFYEQYF.

This clonotype showed up just a few times. V usage is TRBV6-1 and J usage is TRBJ1-1; TRBD1 matches at 8 bases. The CDR3 has 18 amino acids. V shed 7 bases and J 10 bases; nucleotides not matched to a gene: 26. Per germline, CDR1 MNHNS and CDR2 SASEGT. For the CDR3, the DNA is TGTGCCAGCAATGATAACTCTGACTGGGGCGTCAGGGGGCTCGGAGCTTTCTTT. This codes for CASNDNSDWGVRGLGAFF.